This TCR beta chain was sequenced in a study of cytomegalovirus exposure and HLA in healthy donors. The PCR made use of 60 Vbeta and 13 Jbeta primers. Profiled with immunoSEQ multiplex PCR; TCRdb holds only in-frame clones, not every one. The table has about 200,000 clones, more than 75% seen once. General study points: TCR sequences were mostly rare, though some public TCRs occurred in many donors. V- and J-gene trimming of TCR beta was linked (in a later analysis) to a missense DCLRE1C variant. Earlier results showed most TCR beta V segments being productive about 90% or about 30% of the time.

Germline V gene data show CDR1 as MNHEY and CDR2 as SMNVEV (reference sequence). V was trimmed by 6 bases and J by 7 bases, leaving 13 bases between them. This CDR3 has 12 amino acids. This clone was counted once. Its antigen is undetermined. The V and J genes are TRBV27 and TRBJ2-7, with a possible D match to TRBD2 (6 bases). The sequence came from a woman aged 45-60 years in good health and CMV-seronegative. The sample consisted of PBMCs. CDR3 in amino acids: CASSSNSGEQYF. The CDR3 DNA sequence: TGTGCCAGCAGCTCCAATAGCGGTGAGCAGTACTTC.